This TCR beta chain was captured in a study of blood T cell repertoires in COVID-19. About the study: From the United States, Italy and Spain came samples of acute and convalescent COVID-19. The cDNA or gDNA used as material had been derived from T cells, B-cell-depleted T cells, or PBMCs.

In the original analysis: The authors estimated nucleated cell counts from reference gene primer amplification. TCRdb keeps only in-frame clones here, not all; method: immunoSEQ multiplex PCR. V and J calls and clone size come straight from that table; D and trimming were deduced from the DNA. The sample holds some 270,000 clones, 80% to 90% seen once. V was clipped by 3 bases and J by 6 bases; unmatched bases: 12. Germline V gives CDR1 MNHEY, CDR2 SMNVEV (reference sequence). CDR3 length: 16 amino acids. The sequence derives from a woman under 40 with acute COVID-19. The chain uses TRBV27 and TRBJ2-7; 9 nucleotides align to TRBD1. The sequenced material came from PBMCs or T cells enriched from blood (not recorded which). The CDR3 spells CASSFKPGQGSGEQYF. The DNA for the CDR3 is TGTGCCAGCAGTTTCAAACCGGGACAGGGATCCGGCGAGCAGTACTTC.